The clone carrying this T cell receptor (beta chain) came up many times. Its target is not known. The sample comes from a study of early T cells in non-severe SARS-CoV-2 infection. About the study: The input, bulk RNA from unsorted whole blood, was sequenced, and chains were unpaired.

Looked up from germline, CDR1 is SGHRS and CDR2 is YFSETQ. Between the trimmed V and J ends, which lost 0 bases and 5 bases, there was a span of 15 bases. The CDR3 runs 16 residues. Overall study findings and caveats: Private and CD4 specificities were missed by VDJdb matching, skewed to anti-spike CD8.

Attachment of unique molecular identifiers was made to individual cDNA molecules. MiXCR, run by TCRdb on the 5' RACE reads, gives a single entry per CDR3 protein. Altogether around 46,000 distinct CDR3 sequences are present, more than 9% being singletons, with the ten largest covering about a fifth. V usage is TRBV5-1 and J usage is TRBJ1-3; unclear D gene. The receptor was isolated from an adult who was a healthcare worker with PCR-confirmed SARS-CoV-2 infection or an uninfected control (not recorded which). Material for sequencing was whole blood. The CDR3 sequence is CASSLETGSRRNTIYF. The DNA for the CDR3 is TGCGCCAGCAGCTTGGAAACCGGATCACGAAGAAACACCATATATTTT.